A single sample gave rise to the 9 T cell receptor beta chains below, sequenced in a study of CD8 T cells in ankylosing spondylitis. Broader study findings: A TCR beta motif made of several highly homologous variants seemed typical of ankylosing spondylitis blood.

Each CDR3 protein is one row after TCRdb ran MiXCR on the 5' RACE reads. The sample yields 500,000 to 550,000 distinct CDR3 sequences, roughly 13% seen once. Antigens of these TCRs are unknown. The sample comprised blood, either unsorted or a sorted T cell fraction (not recorded which). Source of these receptors: a male donor with ankylosing spondylitis.

There are many counts of this clonotype. The gene calls are TRBV7-2 and TRBJ2-7; D not certain. Between the trimmed V and J ends, which lost 1 base and 5 bases, there was a span of 9 bases. Germline V CDR1 and CDR2: SGHTA, FQGNSA. This CDR3 spans 13 amino acids. CDR3 sequence reads: CASSLEEVDEQYF. In nucleotides, the CDR3 is TGTGCCAGCAGCTTAGAAGAGGTGGACGAGCAGTACTTC.

The chain couples TRBV12-3 or TRBV12-4 to TRBJ2-3, with 8 positions matching TRBD2. V dropped 1 base and J dropped 4; count of bases not matched to a gene: 7. The CDR3 length is 16 residues. The CDR3 region is CASSLEGLGRADTQYF. The DNA of the CDR3 is TGTGCCAGCAGTTTAGAGGGACTAGGGAGGGCAGATACGCAGTATTTT.

This clonotype was seen only a few times. The chain is built from TRBV7-2 and TRBJ2-7; no clear D. Looked up from germline, CDR1 is SGHTA and CDR2 is FQGNSA. V shed 6 bases and J shed 1 base, with 4 bases lying between them. There are 11 residues in the CDR3. In DNA form, the CDR3 reads TGTGCCAGCAGACGTTCCTACGAGCAGTACTTC. Translating gives CASRRSYEQYF.

The genes are TRBV20-1 and TRBJ2-2; the D gene is possibly TRBD2 (6 bases). Trimming left V 0 bases short and J 5 bases short, with 7 bases between. The CDR3 loop spans 13 amino acids. From germline, CDR1 is DFQATT and CDR2 SNEGSKA (reference sequence). The CDR3 protein is CSAREGGTGELFF. CDR3 coding DNA: TGCAGTGCTAGAGAGGGGGGAACCGGGGAGCTGTTTTTT.

This clonotype was detected many times. The V gene is TRBV2, the J gene TRBJ2-1; no clear D gene. CDR3 length: 14 amino acids. The V end was cut by 3 bases, the J end by 4 bases, with 10 bases between. The germline V gene encodes CDR1 SNHLY and CDR2 FYNNEI. The CDR3 DNA reads TGTGCCAGCAGTGAGGGTCTGGGATACAATGAGCAGTTCTTC. The encoded protein is CASSEGLGYNEQFF.

This clonotype showed up just a few times. J is TRBJ2-3 and V is TRBV28; 7 nucleotides line up with TRBD2. The CDR3 length is 15 residues. Per germline, CDR1 MDHEN and CDR2 SYDVKM. Trimming cost V 6 bases and J 6 bases; bases outside gene matches: 12. CDR3 sequence reads: CASRSSGLGRDTQYF. The CDR3, as DNA: TGTGCCAGCAGGAGTAGCGGGCTCGGGAGGGATACGCAGTATTTT.

This clonotype was detected ten times or more. The gene calls are TRBV5-1 and TRBJ2-1; D unclear. Germline assignment: CDR1 SGHRS and CDR2 YFSETQ. The CDR3 length is 12 residues. Between the trimmed V and J ends, which lost 4 bases and 9 bases, there was a span of 11 bases. The CDR3 DNA is TGCGCCAGCAGCCCGGTACCGGGTGAGCAGTTCTTC. This encodes CASSPVPGEQFF. The whole variable domain, filled in from reference TRBV5-1 and TRBJ2-1, reads KAGVTQTPRYLIKTRGQQVTLSCSPISGHRSVSWYQQTPGQGLQFLFEYFSETQRNKGNFPGRFSGRQFSNSRSEMNVSTLELGDSALYLCASSPVPGEQFFGPGTRLTVL.

The V gene is TRBV15, the J gene TRBJ2-6, with TRBD2 as a possible D gene (7 bases). Germline V gene lookup returns CDR1 LNHNV and CDR2 YYDKDF (reference sequence). This CDR3 spans 19 amino acids. V was pared by 3 bases and J by 2 bases, with 20 bases between. CDR3 DNA sequence: TGTGCCACCAGCAGCGGCCCGAGGGGGGCGGGAGCTGGGGCCAACGTCCTGACTTTC. Translating it yields CATSSGPRGAGAGANVLTF.

The chain employs TRBV20-1 and TRBJ1-2; D unclear. V gave up 3 bases and J gave up 3 bases, with 17 bases separating them. CDR1 and CDR2 from the germline V gene are DFQATT and SNEGSKA (reference sequence). There are 15 residues in the CDR3. The DNA for the CDR3 is TGCAGTGCTAGTCCTATCCTCGAGGCCGACTATGGCTACACCTTC. Translation: CSASPILEADYGYTF.